These 11 T cell receptor beta chains originate from one sample sequenced in a study of low-dose radiotherapy and immunotherapy resistance in tumors. As for time point: before trial treatment. First-strand cDNA relied on TRAV- and TRBV-specific primers spanning alpha and beta chains. It was with a constant-region primer and a V-primer adapter that TCRs were amplified over around 19 PCR cycles. TCRdb reanalysed the reads using MiXCR and keeps one entry per CDR3 protein. Of roughly 76,000 distinct CDR3 sequences in the sample, around 18% were seen once. The sequences come from PBMCs, collected before treatment. All receptors come from a male donor with prostate cancer.

In its sample, this clonotype was seen many times. The rearrangement links TRBV7-8 to TRBJ1-2; D uncertain. The ends were cut back, 4 bases at V and 1 base at J, with 7 bases in the middle. Germline V CDR1 and CDR2: SGHVS, FQNEAQ. There are 13 residues in the CDR3. Here the CDR3 reads CASSSTVNYGYTF. The CDR3 nucleotides read TGTGCCAGCAGCTCTACAGTTAACTATGGCTACACCTTC. The full variable domain, its missing parts supplied by reference TRBV7-8 and TRBJ1-2, is GAGVSQSPRYKVAKRGQDVALRCDPISGHVSLFWYQQALGQGPEFLTYFQNEAQLDKSGLPSDRFFAERPEGSVSTLKIQRTQQEDSAVYLCASSSTVNYGYTFGSGTRLTVV.

The sample holds many counts of this clonotype. In DNA form, the CDR3 reads TGCAGTGCTAGCCTACAGGGGGCCTACGAGCAGTACTTC. Protein product: CSASLQGAYEQYF. This chain joins TRBV20-1 and TRBJ2-7; 8 nucleotides line up with TRBD1. Germline V gene data show CDR1 as DFQATT and CDR2 as SNEGSKA (reference sequence). The CDR3 sequence is 13 residues long. V lost 3 bases, J lost 2 bases, and 3 bases stayed unmatched.

This clonotype has ten or more counts. This sequence joins TRBV18 and TRBJ2-5; tentatively, D is TRBD1 or TRBD2 (5 bases each). CDR1 is KGHSH and CDR2 is LQKENI in the germline V gene. The CDR3 is 14 residues long. V shed 6 bases and J shed 2 bases, with 13 bases lying between them. The CDR3 sequence is CASSRGRVQETQYF. DNA of the CDR3: TGTGCCAGCTCCCGGGGCAGAGTGCAAGAGACCCAGTACTTC.

The rearrangement uses TRBV10-2 and TRBJ2-7; D is ambiguous. Germline V gene data show CDR1 as WSHSY and CDR2 as SAAADI. The CDR3 extends over 11 amino acids. V was cut by 5 bases and J by 4 bases, with 6 bases left in between. The CDR3: CASSPGYEQYF. DNA for the CDR3: TGCGCCAGCAGTCCCGGGTACGAGCAGTACTTC.

The sample holds many counts of this clonotype. The chain recombines TRBV7-2 with TRBJ2-2, with a tentative D call TRBD1 (6 bases). The V gene's germline CDR1 is SGHTA and CDR2 FQGNSA. V lost 1 base and J 4 bases, leaving 16 bases between the germline ends. This CDR3 contains 17 residues. Written as DNA, the CDR3 is TGTGCCAGCAGCTTAGTGTTTTCTCCAGGGGTCACCGGGGAGCTGTTTTTT. This codes for CASSLVFSPGVTGELFF.

Ten or more counts support this clonotype. CDR3 DNA sequence: TGTGCCAGCAGCCTTACGGACAGGGAGGGTACTGAAGCTTTCTTT. This sequence encodes CASSLTDREGTEAFF. J is TRBJ1-1 and V is TRBV9, with 8 bases identical to TRBD1. Germline CDR1 reads SGDLS; CDR2 reads YYNGEE. The CDR3 spans 15 residues. The J segment lost 5 bases and the V segment lost 4 bases, leaving 10 bases of the junction unmatched.

Ten or more counts support this clonotype. The rearrangement uses TRBV29-1 and TRBJ1-1; 7 positions agree with TRBD1. CDR1 and CDR2 (germline): SQVTM, ANQGSEA. With 4 bases clipped from V and 3 bases from J, the junction kept 5 bases outside the gene matches. The CDR3 is 13 residues long. The CDR3 bases are TGCAGCGTTGCTGGCAGGGGGGACACTGAAGCTTTCTTT. The encoded protein is CSVAGRGDTEAFF.

This clonotype was seen ten or more times. The V call is TRBV20-1, the J call TRBJ2-5; D is perhaps TRBD2 (7 bases). CDR3 length: 16 amino acids. With 4 bases removed from V and 3 bases from J, the gap between germline ends came to 21 bases. Germline V lookup: CDR1 DFQATT, CDR2 SNEGSKA (reference sequence). The DNA for the CDR3 is TGCAGTGCTATGCCCCAAACGAGGGGGGGGAAAGAGACCCAGTACTTC. Translating it yields CSAMPQTRGGKETQYF.

The rearrangement joins TRBV19 to TRBJ1-5; D gene uncertain. The germline gives CDR1 LNHDA, CDR2 SQIVND (reference sequence). This CDR3 comprises 15 residues. The germline V and J ends were trimmed by 3 bases and 6 bases, with 15 bases remaining between them. CDR3 coding DNA: TGTGCCAGTAGTATCCAAGGAACCCATCCTCAGCCCCAGCATTTT. Protein sequence: CASSIQGTHPQPQHF.

This clonotype was recorded many times. This chain connects TRBV5-1 to TRBJ2-1; D unresolved. V lost 1 base and J 5 bases, leaving 13 bases between the germline ends. Germline CDR1 and CDR2: SGHRS and YFSETQ. The length of the CDR3 is 15 residues. The CDR3 spells CASSLPLPPDNEQFF. CDR3 nucleotides: TGCGCCAGCAGCTTGCCGCTTCCCCCCGACAATGAGCAGTTCTTC.

V is TRBV4-1 and J is TRBJ1-5; 11 bases match TRBD1. The CDR3 length is 15 residues. Germline V gene data show CDR1 as MGHRA and CDR2 as YSYEKL. V was pared by 6 bases and J by 7 bases, with 8 bases of the junction left unmatched. The CDR3 coding sequence is TGCGCCAGCAGTCTTAGGACAGGGGGCTGGCAGCCCCAGCATTTT. This translates into CASSLRTGGWQPQHF.